Below are 16 T cell receptor beta chains sequenced from a single sample in a study of blood T cell repertoires in COVID-19. TCRdb's copy holds only in-frame clones and misses some; the assay was immunoSEQ multiplex PCR. This sample has over 200,000 clones, with over 75% found just once. The sequenced sample was peripheral blood. All receptors come from a human donor in a cohort sampled during active COVID-19.

The V gene is TRBV28, the J gene TRBJ1-2; no reliable D call. CDR1 is MDHEN and CDR2 is SYDVKM in the germline V gene. This CDR3 spans 13 amino acids. The V and J ends lost 3 bases and 8 bases respectively, with 13 bases between them. The DNA for the CDR3 is TGTGCCAGCAGTTTGAATCTCAGGTGGGGCTACACCTTC. This sequence encodes CASSLNLRWGYTF.

This clone showed up just a few times. The chain employs TRBV7-9 and TRBJ1-2; D not certain. V dropped 5 bases and J dropped 2 bases, with 12 bases sitting between them. The germline V gene encodes CDR1 SEHNR and CDR2 FQNEAQ (reference sequence). CDR3 length equals 14 residues. In DNA, the CDR3 is TGTGCCAGCAGCCACGAAGTGACAAACTATGGCTACACCTTC. Translation gives CASSHEVTNYGYTF.

The chain has TRBV7-9 and TRBJ2-7, with 7 bases matching TRBD1. J was trimmed by 2 bases and V by 5 bases; bases with no gene match: 6. This CDR3 is built from 14 residues. Germline loops: CDR1 SEHNR, CDR2 FQNEAQ (reference sequence). The CDR3 nucleotides read TGTGCCAGCAGCCCACAGGGGATTACCTACGAGCAGTACTTC. As protein: CASSPQGITYEQYF.

This clone was detected only a few times. This rearrangement joins TRBV27 to TRBJ1-2; the match to TRBD1 covers 7 bases. Germline lookup yields CDR1 MNHEY and CDR2 SMNVEV (reference sequence). The V gene end was trimmed by 10 bases and the J gene end by 4 bases; junction bases not matched to a gene: 3. The CDR3 runs to 11 residues. The CDR3 nucleotides read TGTGCCACCCGGACAGGCTATGGCTACACCTTC. Encoded protein: CATRTGYGYTF.

V usage is TRBV9 and J usage is TRBJ1-4; D perhaps matches TRBD1 (6 bases). CDR1 is SGDLS and CDR2 is YYNGEE in the germline V gene. This CDR3 is built from 14 residues. V was cut by 3 bases and J by 6 bases, with 12 bases left in between. In DNA form, the CDR3 reads TGTGCCAGCAGCGCTGCCTGGACAGATGAAAAACTGTTTTTT. It yields the protein CASSAAWTDEKLFF.

This chain links TRBV13 with TRBJ2-1; 8 nucleotides align to TRBD2. Losses at the gene ends were 3 bases for V and 8 bases for J; bases not matched to a gene: 15. The CDR3 is made up of 17 amino acids. Germline lookup yields CDR1 PRHDT and CDR2 FYEKMQ (reference sequence). The CDR3 sequence: CASSFQLSGLGRDEQFF. CDR3 coding DNA: TGTGCCAGCAGCTTTCAACTTTCGGGACTAGGGAGGGATGAGCAGTTCTTC.

V gene TRBV25-1 combines with J gene TRBJ1-4; weak D call: TRBD1 (6 bases). Trimming pared 0 bases from V and 11 bases from J, leaving 16 bases between. The CDR3 contains 15 residues. Germline V gives CDR1 MGHDK, CDR2 SYGVNS. This CDR3 is CASSEYEGVFGKLFF. CDR3 nucleotide sequence: TGTGCCAGCAGTGAATACGAGGGGGTCTTTGGGAAACTGTTTTTT.

This clone showed up just once. The V call is TRBV27, the J call TRBJ2-7; possibly TRBD2 for D (5 bases). The CDR3 spans 15 residues. The germline V and J ends were trimmed by 7 bases and 3 bases, with 19 bases remaining between them. The V gene's germline CDR1 is MNHEY and CDR2 SMNVEV (reference sequence). The CDR3 DNA reads TGTGCCAGCACCCTAAGCAGCGGAGGCGTCTACGAGCAGTACTTC. As protein: CASTLSSGGVYEQYF.

The rearrangement joins TRBV30 to TRBJ2-7; perhaps TRBD2 as D (5 bases). V gave up 0 bases and J gave up 9 bases, with 9 bases separating them. This CDR3 has 11 amino acids. Germline loops: CDR1 GTSNPN, CDR2 SVGIG (reference sequence). In DNA, the CDR3 is TGTGCCTGGAGTGTACGGAGGTTGCAGTACTTC. It codes for CAWSVRRLQYF.

The rearrangement uses TRBV4-3 and TRBJ2-3; 8 nucleotides agree with TRBD2. The trim removed 1 base at V and 3 bases at J, leaving 6 bases unmatched. This CDR3 has 16 residues. Germline assignment: CDR1 LGHNA and CDR2 YSLEER. CDR3: CASSQARGGRTDTQYF. DNA for the CDR3: TGCGCCAGCAGCCAAGCCCGGGGGGGCAGGACAGATACGCAGTATTTT.

This rearrangement joins TRBV24-1 to TRBJ2-1; 7 bases are a match to TRBD2. The CDR3 sequence is 16 residues long. J lost 0 bases, V lost 6 bases, and 7 bases had no gene match. In germline, CDR1 is KGHDR, CDR2 SFDVKD. The DNA of the CDR3 is TGTGCCACCAGTACGAGCCGCGGGAGCTCCTACAATGAGCAGTTCTTC. Translation: CATSTSRGSSYNEQFF.

V is TRBV12-3 or TRBV12-4 and J is TRBJ1-1; D gene ambiguous. The CDR3 length is 13 residues. Trimming stripped 3 bases from V and 5 bases from J, with 10 bases between. The CDR3 nucleotides read TGTGCCAGCAGTTTGTGGAGTGGGACTGAAGCTTTCTTT. Its protein is CASSLWSGTEAFF.

CDR3 DNA sequence: TGTGCCAGCAGCCGACTCGGGACTGACTACGAGCAGTACTTC. Encoded protein: CASSRLGTDYEQYF. The chain uses TRBV11-3 and TRBJ2-7; perhaps TRBD2 as D (6 bases). This CDR3 comprises 14 residues. CDR1 and CDR2 (germline): SGHNT, YENEEA. Trimming pared 5 bases from V and 3 bases from J, leaving 14 bases between.

V gene TRBV4-1 combines with J gene TRBJ2-2, with 10 bases identical to TRBD2. The CDR3 has 16 amino acids. V lost 4 bases and J lost 1; bases outside the gene matches: 3. Germline CDR1 and CDR2: MGHRA and YSYEKL. CDR3 residues: CASSPSSGRNTGELFF. The CDR3 coding sequence is TGCGCCAGCAGCCCCTCTAGCGGGAGGAACACCGGGGAGCTGTTTTTT.

This chain uses TRBV5-1 with TRBJ2-7; TRBD2 might be the D (5 bases). Trimming cost V 0 bases and J 4 bases, with 11 bases left between them. The CDR3 totals 14 residues. From germline, CDR1 is SGHRS and CDR2 YFSETQ. In DNA form, the CDR3 reads TGCGCCAGCAGCTTGGTCGGGGTGTGGTACGAGCAGTACTTC. It specifies CASSLVGVWYEQYF.

For the CDR3, the DNA is TGCGCCAGCAGCTTGGAGGGGGTCGTCACTGAAGCTTTCTTT. Translation: CASSLEGVVTEAFF. The chain recombines TRBV5-1 with TRBJ1-1; the D gene is possibly TRBD1 (6 bases). The CDR3 loop spans 14 amino acids. The V and J ends lost 0 bases and 4 bases respectively, with 10 bases between them. Germline assignment: CDR1 SGHRS and CDR2 YFSETQ.